The present T cell receptor (beta chain) was sequenced within a study of PD-L1 blockade in urothelial cancer. Study as a whole: Men with urothelial cancer arising in the bladder made up most of the 29 patients.

The time point: pretreatment peripheral blood. The patients had locally advanced or metastatic urothelial carcinoma. CDR1 is SGHTS, CDR2 YDEGEE, per germline. CDR3 length equals 15 residues. V was pared by 4 bases and J by 4 bases, with 17 bases between. Assay used: immunoSEQ multiplex PCR; TCRdb lists only in-frame clones, some missing. This table holds around 130,000 clones, approximately 84% found once. The sequence was collected from a man aged 45-60 years with urothelial cancer. This chain joins TRBV5-8 and TRBJ2-5; D might be TRBD2 (5 bases). Sequenced here: PBMCs, sampled around atezolizumab (anti-PD-L1) treatment. CDR3 residues: CASSPSGELAETQYF. The CDR3 nucleotides read TGTGCCAGCAGCCCCTCGGGCGAGCTAGCAGAGACCCAGTACTTC.